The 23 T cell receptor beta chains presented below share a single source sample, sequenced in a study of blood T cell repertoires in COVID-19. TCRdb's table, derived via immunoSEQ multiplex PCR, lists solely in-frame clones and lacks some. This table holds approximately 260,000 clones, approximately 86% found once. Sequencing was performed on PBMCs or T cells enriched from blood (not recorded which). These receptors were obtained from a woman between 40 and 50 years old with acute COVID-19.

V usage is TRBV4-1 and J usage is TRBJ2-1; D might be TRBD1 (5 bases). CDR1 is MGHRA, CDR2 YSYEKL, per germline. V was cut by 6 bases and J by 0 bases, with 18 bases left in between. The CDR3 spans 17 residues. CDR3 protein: CASRHPGQTSSYNEQFF. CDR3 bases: TGCGCCAGCAGGCACCCAGGACAAACAAGCTCCTACAATGAGCAGTTCTTC.

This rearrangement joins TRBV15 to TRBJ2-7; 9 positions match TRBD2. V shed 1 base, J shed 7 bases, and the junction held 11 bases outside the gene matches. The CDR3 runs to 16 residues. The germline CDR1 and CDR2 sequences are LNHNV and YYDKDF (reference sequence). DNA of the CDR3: TGTGCCACCAGCAGAGGGACCTTGCGGGAGGGCCTTGAGCAGTACTTC. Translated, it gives CATSRGTLREGLEQYF.

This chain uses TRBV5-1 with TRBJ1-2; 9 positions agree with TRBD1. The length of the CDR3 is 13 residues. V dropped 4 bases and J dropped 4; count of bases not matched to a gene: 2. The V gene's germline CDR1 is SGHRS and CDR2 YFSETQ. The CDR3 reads CASSMDRGYGYTF. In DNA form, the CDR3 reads TGCGCCAGCAGCATGGACAGGGGCTATGGCTACACCTTC. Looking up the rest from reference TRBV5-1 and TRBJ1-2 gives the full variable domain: KAGVTQTPRYLIKTRGQQVTLSCSPISGHRSVSWYQQTPGQGLQFLFEYFSETQRNKGNFPGRFSGRQFSNSRSEMNVSTLELGDSALYLCASSMDRGYGYTFGSGTRLTVV.

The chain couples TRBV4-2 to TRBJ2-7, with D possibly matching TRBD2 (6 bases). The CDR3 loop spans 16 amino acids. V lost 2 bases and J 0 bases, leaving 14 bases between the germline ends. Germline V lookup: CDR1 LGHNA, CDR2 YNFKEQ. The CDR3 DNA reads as TGTGCCAGCAGCCAAACTGCGGGAACGAGCTCCTACGAGCAGTACTTC. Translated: CASSQTAGTSSYEQYF.

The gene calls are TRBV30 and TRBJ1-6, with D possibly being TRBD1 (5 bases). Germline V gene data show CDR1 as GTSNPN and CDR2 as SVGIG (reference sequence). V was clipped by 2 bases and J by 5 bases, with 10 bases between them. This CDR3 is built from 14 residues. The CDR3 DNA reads TGTGCCTGGAGTCGACGGGGGGATAATTCACCCCTCCACTTT. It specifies CAWSRRGDNSPLHF.

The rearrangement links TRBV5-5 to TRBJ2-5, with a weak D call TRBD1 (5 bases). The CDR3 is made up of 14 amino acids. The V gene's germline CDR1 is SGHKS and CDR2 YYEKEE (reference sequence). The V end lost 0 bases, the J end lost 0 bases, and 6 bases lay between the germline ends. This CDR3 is CASSLAGYQETQYF. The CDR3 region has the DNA TGTGCCAGCAGCTTGGCAGGGTACCAAGAGACCCAGTACTTC.

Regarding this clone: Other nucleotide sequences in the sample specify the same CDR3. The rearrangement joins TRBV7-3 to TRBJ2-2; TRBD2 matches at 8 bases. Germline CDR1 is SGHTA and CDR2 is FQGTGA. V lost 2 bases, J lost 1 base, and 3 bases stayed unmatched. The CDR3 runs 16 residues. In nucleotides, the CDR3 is TGTGCCAGCAGCTTAGACAGCGGGAGGAACACCGGGGAGCTGTTTTTT. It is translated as CASSLDSGRNTGELFF.

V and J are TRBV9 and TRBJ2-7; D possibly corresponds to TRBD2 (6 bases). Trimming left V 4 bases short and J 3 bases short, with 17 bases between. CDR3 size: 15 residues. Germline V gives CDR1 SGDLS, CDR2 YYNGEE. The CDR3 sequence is CASSPRSQGGYEQYF. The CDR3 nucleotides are TGTGCCAGCAGCCCAAGATCGCAGGGAGGCTACGAGCAGTACTTC.

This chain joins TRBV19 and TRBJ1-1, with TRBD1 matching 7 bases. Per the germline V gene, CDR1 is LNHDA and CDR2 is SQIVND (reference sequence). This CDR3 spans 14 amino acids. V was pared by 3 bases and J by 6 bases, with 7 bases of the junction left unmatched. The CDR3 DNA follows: TGTGCCAGTAGTATTACAGGGGCCTACGCTGAAGCTTTCTTT. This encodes CASSITGAYAEAFF.

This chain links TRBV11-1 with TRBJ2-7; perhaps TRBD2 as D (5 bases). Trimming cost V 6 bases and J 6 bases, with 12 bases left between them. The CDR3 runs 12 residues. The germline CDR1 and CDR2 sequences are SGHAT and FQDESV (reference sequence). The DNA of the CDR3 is TGTGCCAGCAGTTTAACTAGAGCCGAGCAGTACTTC. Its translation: CASSLTRAEQYF. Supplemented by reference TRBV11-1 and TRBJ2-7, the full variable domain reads EAEVAQSPRYKITEKSQAVAFWCDPISGHATLYWYRQILGQGPELLVQFQDESVVDDSQLPKDRFSAERLKGVDSTLKIQPAELGDSAMYLCASSLTRAEQYFGPGTRLTVT.

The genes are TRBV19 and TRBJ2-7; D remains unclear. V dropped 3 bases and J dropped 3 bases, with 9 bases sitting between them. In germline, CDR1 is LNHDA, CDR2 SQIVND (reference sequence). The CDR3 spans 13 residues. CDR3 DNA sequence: TGTGCCAGTAGTATTAAGTCTAACTACGAGCAGTACTTC. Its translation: CASSIKSNYEQYF.

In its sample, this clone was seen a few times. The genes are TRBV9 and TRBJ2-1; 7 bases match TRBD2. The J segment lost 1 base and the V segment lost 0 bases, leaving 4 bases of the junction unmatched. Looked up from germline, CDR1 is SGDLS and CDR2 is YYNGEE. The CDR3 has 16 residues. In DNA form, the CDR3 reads TGTGCCAGCAGCGTAGTTAGCGGGCTATCCTACAATGAGCAGTTCTTC. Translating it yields CASSVVSGLSYNEQFF.

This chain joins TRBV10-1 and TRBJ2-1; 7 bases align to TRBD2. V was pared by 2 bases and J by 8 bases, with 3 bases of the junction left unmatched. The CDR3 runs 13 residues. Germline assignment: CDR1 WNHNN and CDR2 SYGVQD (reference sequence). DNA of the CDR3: TGCGCCAGCAGTGAGGGGGGGGGTCATGAGCAGTTCTTC. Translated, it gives CASSEGGGHEQFF.

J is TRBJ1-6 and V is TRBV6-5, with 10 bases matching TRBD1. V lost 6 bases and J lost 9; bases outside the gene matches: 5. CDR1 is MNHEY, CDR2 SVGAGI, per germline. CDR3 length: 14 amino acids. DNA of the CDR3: TGTGCCAGCAGGGGGACAGGGGCGGGTTCACCCCTCCACTTT. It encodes CASRGTGAGSPLHF.

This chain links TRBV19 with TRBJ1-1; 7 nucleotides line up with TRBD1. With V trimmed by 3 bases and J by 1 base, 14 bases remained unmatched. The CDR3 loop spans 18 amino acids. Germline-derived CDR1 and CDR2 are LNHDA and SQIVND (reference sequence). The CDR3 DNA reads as TGTGCCAGTAGTATGGTCGGTGTGGGGACAGTCGGGAACACTGAAGCTTTCTTT. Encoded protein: CASSMVGVGTVGNTEAFF.

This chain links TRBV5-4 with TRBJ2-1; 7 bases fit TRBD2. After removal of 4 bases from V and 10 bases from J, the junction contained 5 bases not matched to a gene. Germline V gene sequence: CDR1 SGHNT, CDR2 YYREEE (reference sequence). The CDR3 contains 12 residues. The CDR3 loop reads CASSPAGGEQFF. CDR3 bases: TGTGCCAGCAGCCCCGCCGGGGGGGAGCAGTTCTTC. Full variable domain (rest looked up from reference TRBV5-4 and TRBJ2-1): ETGVTQSPTHLIKTRGQQVTLRCSSQSGHNTVSWYQQALGQGPQFIFQYYREEENGRGNFPPRFSGLQFPNYSSELNVNALELDDSALYLCASSPAGGEQFFGPGTRLTVL.

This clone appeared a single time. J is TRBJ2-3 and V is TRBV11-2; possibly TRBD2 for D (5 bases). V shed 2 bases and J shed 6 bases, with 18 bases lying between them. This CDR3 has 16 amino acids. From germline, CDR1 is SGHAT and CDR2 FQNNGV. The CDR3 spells CASSLRRASRVDTQYF. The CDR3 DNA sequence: TGTGCCAGCAGCTTAAGGCGGGCGTCGAGGGTGGATACGCAGTATTTT. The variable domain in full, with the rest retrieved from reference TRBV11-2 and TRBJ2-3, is EAGVAQSPRYKIIEKRQSVAFWCNPISGHATLYWYQQILGQGPKLLIQFQNNGVVDDSQLPKDRFSAERLKGVDSTLKIQPAKLEDSAVYLCASSLRRASRVDTQYFGPGTRLTVL.

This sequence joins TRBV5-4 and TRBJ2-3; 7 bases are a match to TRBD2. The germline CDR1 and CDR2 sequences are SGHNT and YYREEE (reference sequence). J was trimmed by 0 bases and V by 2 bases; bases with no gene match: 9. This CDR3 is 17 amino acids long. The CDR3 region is CASSLNRAGTSTDTQYF. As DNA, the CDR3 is TGTGCCAGCAGCTTAAACAGAGCGGGGACTAGCACAGATACGCAGTATTTT.

The CDR3 is CASSDRGALYNEQFF. In DNA, the CDR3 is TGTGCCAGCAGTGACCGGGGGGCCCTCTACAATGAGCAGTTCTTC. The chain recombines TRBV2 with TRBJ2-1, with D possibly TRBD2 on 7 matching bases. CDR3 length equals 15 residues. Trimming took 3 bases from V and 3 from J, leaving 12 bases between them. In germline, CDR1 is SNHLY, CDR2 FYNNEI.

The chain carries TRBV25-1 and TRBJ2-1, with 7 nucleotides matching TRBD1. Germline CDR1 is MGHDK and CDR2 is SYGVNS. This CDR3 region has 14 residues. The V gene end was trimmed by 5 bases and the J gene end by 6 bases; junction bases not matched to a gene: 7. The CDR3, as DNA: TGTGCCAGCAGTACAGGGACAGCCGGCAATGAGCAGTTCTTC. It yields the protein CASSTGTAGNEQFF.

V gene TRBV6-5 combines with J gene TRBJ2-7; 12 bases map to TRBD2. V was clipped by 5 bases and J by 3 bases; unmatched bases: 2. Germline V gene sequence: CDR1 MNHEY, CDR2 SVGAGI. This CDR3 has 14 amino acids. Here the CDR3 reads CASSRTSGNYEQYF. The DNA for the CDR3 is TGTGCCAGCAGTCGGACTAGCGGGAACTACGAGCAGTACTTC.

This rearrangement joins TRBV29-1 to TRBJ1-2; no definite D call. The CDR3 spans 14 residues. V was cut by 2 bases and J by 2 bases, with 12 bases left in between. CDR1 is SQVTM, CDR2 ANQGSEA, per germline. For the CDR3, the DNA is TGCAGCGTTGAAATTCCGCCAGGCAACTATGGCTACACCTTC. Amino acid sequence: CSVEIPPGNYGYTF.

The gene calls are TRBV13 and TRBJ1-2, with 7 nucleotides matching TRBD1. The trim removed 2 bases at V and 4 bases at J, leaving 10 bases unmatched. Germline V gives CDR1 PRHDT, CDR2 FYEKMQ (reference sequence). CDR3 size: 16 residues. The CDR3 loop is CASSLTPTGFPYGYTF. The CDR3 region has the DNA TGTGCCAGCAGCTTAACCCCGACAGGGTTCCCCTATGGCTACACCTTC.